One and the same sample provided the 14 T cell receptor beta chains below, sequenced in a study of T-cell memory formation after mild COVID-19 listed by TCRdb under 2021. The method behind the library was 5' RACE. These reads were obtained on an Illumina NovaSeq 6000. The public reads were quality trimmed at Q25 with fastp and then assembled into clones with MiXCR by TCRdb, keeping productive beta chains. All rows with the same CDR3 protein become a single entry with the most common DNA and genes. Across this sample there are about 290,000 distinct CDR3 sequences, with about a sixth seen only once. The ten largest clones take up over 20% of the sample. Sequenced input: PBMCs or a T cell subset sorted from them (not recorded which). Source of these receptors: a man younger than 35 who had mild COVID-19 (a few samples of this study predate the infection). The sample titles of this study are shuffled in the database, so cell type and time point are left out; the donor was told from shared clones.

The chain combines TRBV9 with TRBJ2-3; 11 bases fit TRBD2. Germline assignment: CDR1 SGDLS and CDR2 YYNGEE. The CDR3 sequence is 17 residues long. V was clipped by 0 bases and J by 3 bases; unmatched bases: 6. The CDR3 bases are TGTGCCAGCAGCGTAGGCCCTAGCGGGGGGTTGACAGATACGCAGTATTTT. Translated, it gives CASSVGPSGGLTDTQYF.

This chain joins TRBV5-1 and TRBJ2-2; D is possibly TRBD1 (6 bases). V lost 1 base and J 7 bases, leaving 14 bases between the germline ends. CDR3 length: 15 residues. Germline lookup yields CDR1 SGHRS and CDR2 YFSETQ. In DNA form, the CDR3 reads TGCGCCAGCAGCTTGTCACAGGGTTTGATCGGGGAGCTGTTTTTT. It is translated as CASSLSQGLIGELFF.

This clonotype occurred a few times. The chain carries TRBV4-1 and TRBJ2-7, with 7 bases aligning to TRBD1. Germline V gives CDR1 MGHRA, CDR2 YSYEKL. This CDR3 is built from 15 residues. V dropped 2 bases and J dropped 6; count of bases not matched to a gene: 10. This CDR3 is CASSQPRDRPGEQYF. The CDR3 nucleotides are TGCGCCAGCAGCCAACCGAGGGACAGACCCGGCGAGCAGTACTTC.

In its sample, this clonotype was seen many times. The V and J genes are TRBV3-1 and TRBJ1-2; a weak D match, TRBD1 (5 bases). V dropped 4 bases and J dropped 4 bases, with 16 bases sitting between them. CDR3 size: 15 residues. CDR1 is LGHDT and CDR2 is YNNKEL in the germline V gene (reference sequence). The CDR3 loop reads CASSLGDGYFYGYTF. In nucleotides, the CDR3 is TGTGCCAGCAGCCTTGGGGACGGCTACTTCTATGGCTACACCTTC.

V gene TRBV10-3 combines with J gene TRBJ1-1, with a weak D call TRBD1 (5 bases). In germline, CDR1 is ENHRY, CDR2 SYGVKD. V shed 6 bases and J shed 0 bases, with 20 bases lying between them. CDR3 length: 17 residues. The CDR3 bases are TGTGCCATCAGAGGTCCGGTGGGGGACCCGTTGAACACTGAAGCTTTCTTT. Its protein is CAIRGPVGDPLNTEAFF.

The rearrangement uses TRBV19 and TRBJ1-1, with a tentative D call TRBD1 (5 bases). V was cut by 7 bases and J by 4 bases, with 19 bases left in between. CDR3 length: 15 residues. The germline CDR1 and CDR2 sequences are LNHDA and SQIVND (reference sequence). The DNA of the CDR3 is TGTGCCAGTATACCGGGACCCCGAGTGGGCACTGAAGCTTTCTTT. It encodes CASIPGPRVGTEAFF.

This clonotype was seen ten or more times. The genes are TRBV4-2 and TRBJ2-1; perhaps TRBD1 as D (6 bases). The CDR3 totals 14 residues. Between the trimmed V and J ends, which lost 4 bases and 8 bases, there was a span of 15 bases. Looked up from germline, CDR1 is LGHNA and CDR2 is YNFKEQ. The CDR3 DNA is TGTGCCAGCAGCCTGCAGGACAGTCCATATGAGCAGTTCTTC. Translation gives CASSLQDSPYEQFF.

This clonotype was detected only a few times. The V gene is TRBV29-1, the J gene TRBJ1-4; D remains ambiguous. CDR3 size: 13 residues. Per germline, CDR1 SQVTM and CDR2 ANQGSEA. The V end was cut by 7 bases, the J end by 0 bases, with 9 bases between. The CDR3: CSALNATNEKLFF. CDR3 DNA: TGCAGCGCTCTCAATGCAACTAATGAAAAACTGTTTTTT.

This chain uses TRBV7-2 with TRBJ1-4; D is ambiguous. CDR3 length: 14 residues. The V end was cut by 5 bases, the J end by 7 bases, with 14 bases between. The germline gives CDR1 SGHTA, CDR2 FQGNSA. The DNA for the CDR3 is TGTGCCAGCAGCGCGCGGAGGGCAGGTGAAAAACTGTTTTTT. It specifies CASSARRAGEKLFF.

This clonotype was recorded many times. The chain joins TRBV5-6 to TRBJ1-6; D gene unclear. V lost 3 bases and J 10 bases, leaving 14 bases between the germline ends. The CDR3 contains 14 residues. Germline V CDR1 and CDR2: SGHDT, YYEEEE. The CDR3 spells CASSYFNRRSPLHF. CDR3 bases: TGTGCCAGCAGCTACTTTAACAGAAGATCACCCCTCCACTTT.

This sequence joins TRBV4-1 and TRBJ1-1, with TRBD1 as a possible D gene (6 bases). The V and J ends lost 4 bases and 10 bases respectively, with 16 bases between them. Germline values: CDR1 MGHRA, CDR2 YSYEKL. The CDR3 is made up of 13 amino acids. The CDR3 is CASSPLGLGGAFF. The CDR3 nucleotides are TGCGCCAGCAGCCCCTTAGGTTTAGGGGGAGCTTTCTTT.

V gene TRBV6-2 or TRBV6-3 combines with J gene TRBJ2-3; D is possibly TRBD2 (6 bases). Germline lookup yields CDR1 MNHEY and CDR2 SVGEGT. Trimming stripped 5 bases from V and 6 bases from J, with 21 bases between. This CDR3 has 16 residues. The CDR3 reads CASSLRPGLTGDTQYF. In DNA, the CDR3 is TGTGCCAGCAGTCTCAGACCGGGACTCACCGGGGATACGCAGTATTTT.

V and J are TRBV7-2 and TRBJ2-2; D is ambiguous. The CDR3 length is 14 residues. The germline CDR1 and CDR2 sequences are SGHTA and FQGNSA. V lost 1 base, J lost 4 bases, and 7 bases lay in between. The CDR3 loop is CASSLVMATGELFF. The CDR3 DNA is TGTGCCAGCAGCTTAGTTATGGCCACCGGGGAGCTGTTTTTT.

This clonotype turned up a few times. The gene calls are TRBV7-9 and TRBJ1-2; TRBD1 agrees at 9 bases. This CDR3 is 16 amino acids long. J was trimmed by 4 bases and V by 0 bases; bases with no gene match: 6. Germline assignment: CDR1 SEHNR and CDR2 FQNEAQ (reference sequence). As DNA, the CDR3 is TGTGCCAGCAGCTTAGCTTCGGGACAGGGAGGCTATGGCTACACCTTC. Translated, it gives CASSLASGQGGYGYTF.